This TCR beta chain was identified during a study of blood T cells in healthy people across ages. With a J-beta primer mix and a sample-barcoded 5' primer, a second PCR ran about 6 to 11 cycles. Every cDNA molecule carried a tag from a template-switch adaptor bearing 12 random nucleotides. TCRdb reprocessed the 5' RACE reads with MiXCR, giving one entry per CDR3 protein. Of about 1.6 million distinct CDR3 sequences listed, 30% to 40% are singletons. The V gene's germline CDR1 is MDHEN and CDR2 SYDVKM. The CDR3 length is 15 residues. The source material was blood. The chain uses TRBV28 and TRBJ2-4; 9 bases fit TRBD2. The end of the DNA aligns better with TRBJ2-7, so the J call may be wrong. The origin of this receptor is a woman in her 30s in good health. CDR3 loop: CASSFRLAVDGEQYF. The CDR3 coding sequence is TGTGCCAGCAGTTTCAGACTAGCGGTAGACGGCGAGCAGTACTTC.